The TCR beta chain under discussion was sequenced for a study of neoadjuvant anti-PD-1 for oral cavity cancer. Study results and limitations: Higher pretreatment Treg/Th17 ratios tracked higher pretreatment blood clonality.

This clone was seen more than once but under ten times. What it binds is not known. Time point given: after neoadjuvant nivolumab, at surgical resection. PBMCs were not maintained or expanded in culture before analysis. Blood libraries mostly used about 0.5 ug genomic DNA, six replicates each. The protocol was immunoSEQ multiplex PCR, while the TCRdb copy is restricted to in-frame clones and leaves out a portion. This sample has 14,000 or so clones, with less than 80% found just once. The V and J ends lost 7 bases and 4 bases respectively, with 4 bases between them. CDR3 length: 10 residues. Germline CDR1 is MDHEN and CDR2 is SYDVKM.

The source material was PBMCs, sampled after nivolumab (anti-PD-1) treatment. The genes are TRBV28 and TRBJ1-1; D remains unclear. The clonotype comes from a person aged 35-79 years with oral cavity squamous cell carcinoma. The CDR3 loop reads CASMGTEAFF. The CDR3 region has the DNA TGTGCCAGCATGGGCACTGAAGCTTTCTTT.